These 18 T cell receptor beta chains were sequenced from one sample in a study of neurological immune-mediated disorders. Noted time point: longitudinal time-point 1 (baseline). TCRdb redid the calling of the 5' RACE reads with MiXCR, one entry per CDR3 protein. This table has approximately 53,000 distinct CDR3 sequences, 10% appearing once. Material: PBMCs. The receptors derive from a woman in her forties in good health.

This clonotype was found many times. The chain uses TRBV5-1 and TRBJ2-1; TRBD2 is a possible D gene (5 bases). The V and J ends lost 0 bases and 7 bases respectively, with 14 bases between them. This CDR3 is 15 amino acids long. Germline CDR1 SGHRS, CDR2 YFSETQ. The DNA of the CDR3 is TGCGCCAGCAGCTTGGCCCCTGTGGGCGGGAATGAGCAGTTCTTC. It is translated as CASSLAPVGGNEQFF.

This clonotype came up many times. The CDR3 nucleotides are TGCGCCAGCAGCGACGAGGAGGCCTATGGCTACACCTTC. Protein: CASSDEEAYGYTF. The chain is built from TRBV5-1 and TRBJ1-2; D not resolved. Germline V gene lookup returns CDR1 SGHRS and CDR2 YFSETQ. This CDR3 spans 13 amino acids. V was cut by 4 bases and J by 4 bases, with 11 bases left in between.

This clonotype came up many times. The chain couples TRBV12-3 or TRBV12-4 to TRBJ2-7; TRBD1 agrees at 7 bases. Unmatched junction bases numbered 5, after V lost 5 bases and J lost 4 bases. The CDR3 contains 13 residues. The CDR3 loop reads CASSRQGGYEQYF. CDR3 in DNA: TGTGCCAGCAGTCGACAGGGTGGGTACGAGCAGTACTTC.

This clonotype was picked up many times. The chain combines TRBV10-1 with TRBJ1-1, with TRBD1 as a possible D gene (6 bases). This CDR3 has 15 amino acids. V dropped 4 bases and J dropped 1 base, with 13 bases sitting between them. Germline V gene sequence: CDR1 WNHNN, CDR2 SYGVQD (reference sequence). CDR3 sequence reads: CASSALAGANTEAFF. CDR3 DNA: TGCGCCAGCAGTGCTCTGGCAGGGGCGAACACTGAAGCTTTCTTT.

This clonotype occurred many times. The V gene is TRBV10-3, the J gene TRBJ1-1, with TRBD1 as a possible D gene (5 bases). The CDR3 has 13 amino acids. The ends were cut back, 11 bases at V and 7 bases at J, with 20 bases in the middle. CDR1 is ENHRY and CDR2 is SYGVKD in the germline V gene. CDR3 nucleotides: TGTGCCGCCAATCCGGGACCCGGGAGTGAAGCTTTCTTT. Translation gives CAANPGPGSEAFF.

V usage is TRBV4-3 and J usage is TRBJ2-3, with 10 bases matching TRBD2. CDR1 is LGHNA and CDR2 is YSLEER in the germline V gene. V shed 5 bases and J 7 bases; nucleotides not matched to a gene: 24. The CDR3 is 20 residues long. CDR3 sequence: CASSAMLRQSAGGAGNTQYF. DNA of the CDR3: TGCGCCAGCAGCGCGATGTTACGGCAATCAGCGGGGGGGGCGGGAAATACGCAGTATTTT.

In this sample, this clonotype turned up many times. The chain employs TRBV20-1 and TRBJ1-2; no clear D. The germline CDR1 and CDR2 sequences are DFQATT and SNEGSKA (reference sequence). Trimming took 1 base from V and 2 from J, leaving 8 bases between them. The CDR3 loop spans 13 amino acids. The CDR3 protein is CSARGTENYGYTF. Here the CDR3 DNA reads TGCAGTGCTAGAGGGACGGAAAACTATGGCTACACCTTC.

The J gene is TRBJ1-2, the V gene TRBV19; no clear D. The germline gives CDR1 LNHDA, CDR2 SQIVND (reference sequence). The CDR3 length is 14 residues. V was shortened by 7 bases and J by 5 bases, with 17 bases between the two germline ends. In DNA, the CDR3 is TGTGCCAGTATAAGAGACGCGAGGACGTATGGCTACACCTTC. Protein: CASIRDARTYGYTF. The variable domain in full, completed from reference TRBV19 and TRBJ1-2, reads DGGITQSPKYLFRKEGQNVTLSCEQNLNHDAMYWYRQDPGQGLRLIYYSQIVNDFQKGDIAEGYSVSREKKESFPLTVTSAQKNPTAFYLCASIRDARTYGYTFGSGTRLTVV.

This chain links TRBV20-1 with TRBJ1-2, with D hard to call. The V end was cut by 2 bases, the J end by 6 bases, with 7 bases between. The CDR3 extends over 11 amino acids. From germline, CDR1 is DFQATT and CDR2 SNEGSKA (reference sequence). The chain's CDR3 is CSARSNDGYTF. The CDR3 nucleotides are TGCAGTGCTAGATCCAATGATGGCTACACCTTC.

This clonotype was observed many times. The rearrangement links TRBV25-1 to TRBJ1-1, with a possible D match to TRBD1 (5 bases). The CDR3 is 16 amino acids. V lost 3 bases and J 0 bases, leaving 14 bases between the germline ends. The germline V gene has CDR1 MGHDK and CDR2 SYGVNS. CDR3 nucleotide sequence: TGTGCCAGCAGTGACGCGGGACTCAAAATGAACACTGAAGCTTTCTTT. Protein sequence: CASSDAGLKMNTEAFF.

This rearrangement joins TRBV18 to TRBJ1-2; TRBD1 agrees at 11 bases. Looked up from germline, CDR1 is KGHSH and CDR2 is LQKENI. Unmatched junction bases numbered 16, after V lost 3 bases and J lost 4 bases. The CDR3 is 19 residues long. CDR3 sequence reads: CASSPRNGGSGTGGYGYTF. The CDR3 region has the DNA TGTGCCAGCTCACCGCGGAACGGGGGATCCGGGACAGGGGGCTATGGCTACACCTTC.

This clonotype was picked up many times. The CDR3 coding sequence is TGTGCCAGCAGCAGACCCGGGACGGCCGCGAACACCGGGGAGCTGTTTTTT. Its translation: CASSRPGTAANTGELFF. This rearrangement joins TRBV7-8 to TRBJ2-2; D assignment may be TRBD1 or TRBD2 (5 bases each). Germline assignment: CDR1 SGHVS and CDR2 FQNEAQ. V dropped 5 bases and J dropped 0 bases, with 16 bases sitting between them. The CDR3 runs to 17 residues.

This clonotype occurred many times. The chain joins TRBV10-3 to TRBJ2-7; D gene uncertain. The CDR3 runs to 11 residues. Between the trimmed V and J ends, which lost 4 bases and 5 bases, there was a span of 6 bases. CDR1 and CDR2 (germline): ENHRY, SYGVKD. In DNA form, the CDR3 reads TGTGCCATCAGTGGTCACAACGAGCAGTACTTC. As protein: CAISGHNEQYF.

At least ten counts were recorded for this clonotype. This chain connects TRBV12-3 or TRBV12-4 to TRBJ2-7; 8 nucleotides agree with TRBD1. V lost 4 bases and J lost 1; bases outside the gene matches: 6. This CDR3 spans 15 amino acids. The CDR3 protein is CASSSVTGASYEQYF. The CDR3 coding sequence is TGTGCCAGCAGTTCAGTGACAGGGGCATCCTACGAGCAGTACTTC.

This clonotype was seen a few times. A read error may be the cause here, since a much bigger clone is one base away. This rearrangement joins TRBV15 to TRBJ2-5, with TRBD1 identical over 9 bases. The CDR3 runs to 16 residues. Germline V lookup: CDR1 LNHNV, CDR2 YYDKDF (reference sequence). CDR3 protein: CVTSRDGTGPRKTQYF. DNA for the CDR3: TGTGTCACCAGCAGAGATGGGACAGGGCCGAGGAAGACCCAGTACTTC. Filled out from reference TRBV15 and TRBJ2-5, the complete variable domain reads DAMVIQNPRYQVTQFGKPVTLSCSQTLNHNVMYWYQQKSSQAPKLLFHYYDKDFNNEADTPDNFQSRRPNTSFCFLDIRSPGLGDTAMYLCVTSRDGTGPRKTQYFGPGTRLLVL.

This clonotype was picked up many times. This chain uses TRBV24-1 with TRBJ2-1; possibly TRBD2 for D (6 bases). Germline CDR1 KGHDR, CDR2 SFDVKD. The length of the CDR3 is 15 residues. Trimming pared 9 bases from V and 0 bases from J, leaving 14 bases between. The CDR3 loop is CATGADYLSYNEQFF. CDR3 nucleotide sequence: TGTGCCACCGGTGCGGACTACCTCTCCTACAATGAGCAGTTCTTC.

This clonotype has a count of ten or more. The V gene is TRBV20-1, the J gene TRBJ2-7, with D perhaps matching TRBD1 or TRBD2 (6 bases each). This CDR3 comprises 11 residues. Germline-derived CDR1 and CDR2 are DFQATT and SNEGSKA (reference sequence). V lost 6 bases to trimming and J lost 5 bases, with 11 bases between them. The CDR3 is CSAGGGHEQYF. Written as DNA, the CDR3 is TGCAGTGCCGGTGGGGGGCACGAGCAGTACTTC.

This clonotype was found many times. The V call is TRBV10-3, the J call TRBJ2-1; 7 positions match TRBD1. This CDR3 comprises 15 residues. J lost 0 bases, V lost 5 bases, and 4 bases had no gene match. Germline V gene sequence: CDR1 ENHRY, CDR2 SYGVKD. The CDR3 bases are TGTGCCATCAGTTCCGGGACAGACTCCTACAATGAGCAGTTCTTC. This encodes CAISSGTDSYNEQFF.